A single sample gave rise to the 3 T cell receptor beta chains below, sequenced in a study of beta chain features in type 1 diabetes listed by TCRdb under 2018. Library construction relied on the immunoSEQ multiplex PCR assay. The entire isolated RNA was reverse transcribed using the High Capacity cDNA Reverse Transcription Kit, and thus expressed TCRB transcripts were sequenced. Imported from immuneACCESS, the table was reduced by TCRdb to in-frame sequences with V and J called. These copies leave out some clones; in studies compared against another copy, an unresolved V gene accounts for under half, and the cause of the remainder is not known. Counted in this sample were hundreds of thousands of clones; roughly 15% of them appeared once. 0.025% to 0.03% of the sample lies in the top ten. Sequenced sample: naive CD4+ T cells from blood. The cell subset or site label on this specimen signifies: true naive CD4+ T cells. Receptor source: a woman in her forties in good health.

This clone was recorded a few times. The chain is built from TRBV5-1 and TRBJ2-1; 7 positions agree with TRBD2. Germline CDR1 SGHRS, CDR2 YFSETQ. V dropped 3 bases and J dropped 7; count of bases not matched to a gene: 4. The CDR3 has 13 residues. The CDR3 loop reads CASSSTSQNEQFF. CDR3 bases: TGCGCCAGCAGCTCGACTAGCCAGAATGAGCAGTTCTTC.

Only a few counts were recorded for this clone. The CDR3 is CSVEDRGGQPQHF. The CDR3 region has the DNA TGCAGCGTTGAAGATCGAGGGGGACAGCCCCAGCATTTT. The V and J genes are TRBV29-1 and TRBJ1-5; D is perhaps TRBD1 (6 bases). This CDR3 comprises 13 residues. V lost 0 bases and J 7 bases, leaving 10 bases between the germline ends. Germline-derived CDR1 and CDR2 are SQVTM and ANQGSEA.

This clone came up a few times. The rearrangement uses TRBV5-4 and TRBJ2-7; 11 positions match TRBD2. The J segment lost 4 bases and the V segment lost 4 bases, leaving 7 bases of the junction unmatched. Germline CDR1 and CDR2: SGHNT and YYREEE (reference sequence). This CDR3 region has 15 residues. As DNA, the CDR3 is TGTGCCAGCAGCGACGCGGTAGCGGGGGGGTACGAGCAGTACTTC. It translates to CASSDAVAGGYEQYF.